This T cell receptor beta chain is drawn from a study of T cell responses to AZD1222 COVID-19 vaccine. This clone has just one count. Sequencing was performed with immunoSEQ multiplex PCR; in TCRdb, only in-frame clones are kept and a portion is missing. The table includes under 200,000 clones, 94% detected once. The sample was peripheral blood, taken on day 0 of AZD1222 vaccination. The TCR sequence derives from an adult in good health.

CDR3 DNA: TGTGCCAGTAGTATCGGTGAGAACACCGGGGAGCTGTTTTTT. Translation gives CASSIGENTGELFF. The genes are TRBV19 and TRBJ2-2; D ambiguous. Trimming removed 3 bases at V and 1 base at J, with 6 bases between. Germline-derived CDR1 and CDR2 are LNHDA and SQIVND (reference sequence). The CDR3 covers 14 residues.